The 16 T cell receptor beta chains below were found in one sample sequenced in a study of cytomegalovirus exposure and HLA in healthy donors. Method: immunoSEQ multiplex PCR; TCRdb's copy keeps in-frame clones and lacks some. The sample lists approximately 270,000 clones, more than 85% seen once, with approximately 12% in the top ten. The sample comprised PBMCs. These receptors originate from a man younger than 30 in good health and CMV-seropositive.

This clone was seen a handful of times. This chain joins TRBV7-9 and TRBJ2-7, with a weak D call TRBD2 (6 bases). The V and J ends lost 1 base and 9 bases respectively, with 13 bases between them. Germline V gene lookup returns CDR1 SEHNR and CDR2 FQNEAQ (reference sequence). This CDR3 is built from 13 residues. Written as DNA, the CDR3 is TGTGCCAGCAGCTTAGAGGCGGGATCTCTGCAGTACTTC. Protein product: CASSLEAGSLQYF.

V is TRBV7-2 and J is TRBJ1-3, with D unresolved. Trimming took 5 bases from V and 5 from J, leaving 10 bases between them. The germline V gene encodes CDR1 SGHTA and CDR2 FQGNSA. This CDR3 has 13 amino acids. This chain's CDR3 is CASSIDRRNTIYF. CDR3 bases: TGTGCCAGCAGCATAGACCGAAGAAACACCATATATTTT.

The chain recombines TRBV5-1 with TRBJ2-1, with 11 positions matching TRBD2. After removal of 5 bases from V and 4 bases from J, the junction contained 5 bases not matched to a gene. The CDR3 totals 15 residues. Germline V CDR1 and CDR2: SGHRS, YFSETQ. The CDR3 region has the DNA TGCGCCAGCAGTCCGGGACTAGCGGATTACAATGAGCAGTTCTTC. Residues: CASSPGLADYNEQFF.

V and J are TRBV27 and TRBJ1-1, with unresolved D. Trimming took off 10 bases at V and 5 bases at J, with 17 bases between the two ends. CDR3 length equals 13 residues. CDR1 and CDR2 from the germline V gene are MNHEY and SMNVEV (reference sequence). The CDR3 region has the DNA TGTGCCACCCAAGCAGGCCGAGGGACTGAAGCTTTCTTT. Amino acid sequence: CATQAGRGTEAFF.

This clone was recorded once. This CDR3 is CANRPDSYNEQFF. The CDR3 DNA is TGTGCCAACAGACCTGACAGCTACAATGAGCAGTTCTTC. J is TRBJ2-1 and V is TRBV10-3, with TRBD1 as a possible D gene (5 bases). The CDR3 totals 13 residues. V gave up 10 bases and J gave up 3 bases, with 13 bases separating them. CDR1 ENHRY and CDR2 SYGVKD come from the germline V gene.

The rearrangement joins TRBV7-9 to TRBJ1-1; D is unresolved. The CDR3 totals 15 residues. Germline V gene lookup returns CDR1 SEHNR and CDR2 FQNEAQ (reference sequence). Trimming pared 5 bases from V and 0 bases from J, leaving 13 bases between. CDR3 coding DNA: TGTGCCAGCAGCAAGGCAGTAGGGATGAACACTGAAGCTTTCTTT. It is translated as CASSKAVGMNTEAFF.

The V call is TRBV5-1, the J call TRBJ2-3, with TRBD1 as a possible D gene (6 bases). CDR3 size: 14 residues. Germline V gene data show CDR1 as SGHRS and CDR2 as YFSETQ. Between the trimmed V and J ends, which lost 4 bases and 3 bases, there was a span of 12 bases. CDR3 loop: CASSPSRGTDTQYF. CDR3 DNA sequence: TGCGCCAGCAGCCCCTCCAGGGGAACAGATACGCAGTATTTT.

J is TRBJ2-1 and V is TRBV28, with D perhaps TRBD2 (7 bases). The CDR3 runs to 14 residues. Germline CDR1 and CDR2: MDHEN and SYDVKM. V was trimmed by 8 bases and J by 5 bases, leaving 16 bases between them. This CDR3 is CASLTRGGDNEQFF. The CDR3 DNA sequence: TGTGCCAGCCTGACAAGAGGGGGGGACAATGAGCAGTTCTTC. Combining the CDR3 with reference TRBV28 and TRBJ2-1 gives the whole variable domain DVKVTQSSRYLVKRTGEKVFLECVQDMDHENMFWYRQDPGLGLRLIYFSYDVKMKEKGDIPEGYSVSREKKERFSLILESASTNQTSMYLCASLTRGGDNEQFFGPGTRLTVL.

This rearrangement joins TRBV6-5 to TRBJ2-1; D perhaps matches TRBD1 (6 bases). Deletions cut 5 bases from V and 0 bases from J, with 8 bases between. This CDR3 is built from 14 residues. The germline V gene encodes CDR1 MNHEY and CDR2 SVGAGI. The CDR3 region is CASSQDSSYNEQFF. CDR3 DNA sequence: TGTGCCAGCAGTCAGGACAGCTCCTACAATGAGCAGTTCTTC.

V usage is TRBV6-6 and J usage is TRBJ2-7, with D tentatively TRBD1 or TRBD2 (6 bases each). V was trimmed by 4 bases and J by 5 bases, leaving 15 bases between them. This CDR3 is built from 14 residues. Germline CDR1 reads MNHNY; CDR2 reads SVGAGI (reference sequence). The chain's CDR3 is CASSLTGARNEQYF. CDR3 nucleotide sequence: TGTGCCAGCAGTTTGACGGGGGCCCGGAACGAGCAGTACTTC.

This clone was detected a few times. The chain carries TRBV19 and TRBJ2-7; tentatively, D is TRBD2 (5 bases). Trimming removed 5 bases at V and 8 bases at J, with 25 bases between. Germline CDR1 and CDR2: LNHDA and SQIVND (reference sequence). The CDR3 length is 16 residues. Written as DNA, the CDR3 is TGTGCCAGTAGTCCGGATCCAGAGCGGCCACAATTGAAGCAGTACTTC. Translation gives CASSPDPERPQLKQYF. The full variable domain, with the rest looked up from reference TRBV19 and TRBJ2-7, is DGGITQSPKYLFRKEGQNVTLSCEQNLNHDAMYWYRQDPGQGLRLIYYSQIVNDFQKGDIAEGYSVSREKKESFPLTVTSAQKNPTAFYLCASSPDPERPQLKQYFGPGTRLTVT.

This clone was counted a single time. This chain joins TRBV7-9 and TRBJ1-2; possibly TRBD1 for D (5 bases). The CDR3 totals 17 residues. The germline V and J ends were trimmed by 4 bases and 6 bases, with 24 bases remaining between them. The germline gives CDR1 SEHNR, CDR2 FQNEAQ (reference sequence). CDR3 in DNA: TGTGCCAGCAGCTACCTGACCGCAGGGCGTCTTAATGATGGCTACACCTTC. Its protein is CASSYLTAGRLNDGYTF.

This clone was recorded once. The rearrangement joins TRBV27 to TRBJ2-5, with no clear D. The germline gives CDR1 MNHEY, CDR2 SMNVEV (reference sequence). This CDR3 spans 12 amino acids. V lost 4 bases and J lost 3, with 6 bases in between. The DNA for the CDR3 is TGTGCCAGCAGTTCCTCCGAAGAGACCCAGTACTTC. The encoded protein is CASSSSEETQYF.

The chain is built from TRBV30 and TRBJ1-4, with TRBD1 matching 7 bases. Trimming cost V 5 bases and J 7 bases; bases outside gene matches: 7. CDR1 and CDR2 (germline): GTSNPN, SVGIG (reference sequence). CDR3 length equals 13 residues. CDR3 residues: CAWRGRGSEKLFF. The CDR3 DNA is TGTGCCTGGCGGGGCAGGGGGTCTGAAAAACTGTTTTTT.

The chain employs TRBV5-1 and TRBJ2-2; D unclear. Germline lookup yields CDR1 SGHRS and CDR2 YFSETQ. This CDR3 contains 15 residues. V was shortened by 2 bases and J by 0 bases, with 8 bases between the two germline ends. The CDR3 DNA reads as TGCGCCAGCAGCTTCCGCGATTCGAACACCGGGGAGCTGTTTTTT. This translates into CASSFRDSNTGELFF.

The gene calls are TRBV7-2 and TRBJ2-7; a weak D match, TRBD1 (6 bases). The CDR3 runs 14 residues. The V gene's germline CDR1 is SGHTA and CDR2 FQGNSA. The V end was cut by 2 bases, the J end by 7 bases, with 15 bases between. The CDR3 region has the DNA TGTGCCAGCAGCTTAACAGGGTCCTCGAGTGAGCAGTACTTC. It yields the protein CASSLTGSSSEQYF.